The 21 T cell receptor beta chains below come from one sample, sequenced in a study of control samples from healthy donors and cancer patients. Only in-frame clones appear in the TCRdb table, and some are missing; sequencing was by immunoSEQ multiplex PCR. The sample includes fewer than 130,000 clones, 70% to 90% of them seen just once. Material for sequencing was PBMCs. These TCRs come from a woman in her sixties with lung cancer.

The V call is TRBV7-2, the J call TRBJ1-6; TRBD1 aligns across 7 bases. Germline lookup yields CDR1 SGHTA and CDR2 FQGNSA. V lost 5 bases to trimming and J lost 7 bases; unmatched junction nucleotides: 8. This CDR3 has 15 amino acids. The CDR3 DNA follows: TGTGCCAGCAGCCGTTCCAGGGGGTCCAATTCACCCCTCCACTTT. Residues: CASSRSRGSNSPLHF.

V and J are TRBV6-1 and TRBJ1-1, with D uncertain. The CDR3 has 12 residues. Trimming stripped 1 base from V and 3 bases from J, with 3 bases between. In germline, CDR1 is MNHNS, CDR2 SASEGT. CDR3 sequence: CASSEGYTEAFF. CDR3 nucleotide sequence: TGTGCCAGCAGTGAAGGGTACACTGAAGCTTTCTTT.

This chain connects TRBV5-6 to TRBJ2-3; 9 nucleotides align to TRBD2. The CDR3 is 15 amino acids. V trimming: 4 bases; J trimming: 0 bases; junction bases outside the gene matches: 3. Germline assignment: CDR1 SGHDT and CDR2 YYEEEE. The CDR3: CASSTAGGSTDTQYF. DNA of the CDR3: TGTGCCAGCAGCACAGCGGGGGGAAGCACAGATACGCAGTATTTT.

This chain links TRBV25-1 with TRBJ1-1; D is unresolved. Trimming removed 4 bases from V and 2 bases from J, with 5 bases in between. The CDR3 consists of 12 residues. CDR1 and CDR2 (germline): MGHDK, SYGVNS. The CDR3 sequence: CASSGQNTEAFF. CDR3 DNA: TGTGCCAGCAGTGGCCAAAACACTGAAGCTTTCTTT.

Written as DNA, the CDR3 is TGTGCCACCGAAGACCCTAGGACAGGTACGAACACTGAAGCTTTCTTT. Encoded protein: CATEDPRTGTNTEAFF. The chain employs TRBV15 and TRBJ1-1; 7 positions match TRBD1. The CDR3 length is 16 residues. V shed 8 bases, J shed 1 base, and the junction held 13 bases outside the gene matches. Looked up from germline, CDR1 is LNHNV and CDR2 is YYDKDF (reference sequence).

The V and J genes are TRBV19 and TRBJ1-5; possibly TRBD1 for D (5 bases). The CDR3 is 16 residues long. Germline V gene data show CDR1 as LNHDA and CDR2 as SQIVND (reference sequence). V dropped 0 bases and J dropped 4 bases, with 13 bases sitting between them. CDR3 bases: TGTGCCAGTAGTATAGATCCAGGACAAGTAAATCAGCCCCAGCATTTT. Translation gives CASSIDPGQVNQPQHF.

The chain is built from TRBV6-1 and TRBJ1-5; maybe TRBD1 (6 bases). Germline values: CDR1 MNHNS, CDR2 SASEGT. The CDR3 is 16 residues long. With 0 bases removed from V and 6 bases from J, the gap between germline ends came to 15 bases. CDR3 loop: CASSEANREVGQPQHF. DNA of the CDR3: TGTGCCAGCAGTGAAGCGAACAGGGAGGTTGGTCAGCCCCAGCATTTT.

Of note for this clone: The junction differs from germline at one of its ends, possibly a read error. The J gene is TRBJ2-2, the V gene TRBV19, with D tentatively TRBD2 (6 bases). The germline CDR1 and CDR2 sequences are LNHDA and SQIVND (reference sequence). The CDR3 totals 15 residues. The CDR3 is CAISMMPGGGGELFF. The CDR3 nucleotides read TGTGCCATTAGTATGATGCCCGGGGGAGGCGGGGAGCTGTTTTTT.

The chain recombines TRBV6-5 with TRBJ1-2; 9 positions agree with TRBD1. Germline assignment: CDR1 MNHEY and CDR2 SVGAGI. The CDR3 covers 14 residues. With 6 bases clipped from V and 5 bases from J, the junction kept 7 bases outside the gene matches. The CDR3 here is CASSPSGQGYGYTF. Here the CDR3 DNA reads TGTGCCAGCAGCCCCTCGGGACAGGGTTATGGCTACACCTTC.

The rearrangement uses TRBV27 and TRBJ1-1; D ambiguous. The CDR3 runs 13 residues. Germline CDR1 reads MNHEY; CDR2 reads SMNVEV (reference sequence). Trimming took 6 bases from V and 0 from J, leaving 8 bases between them. The CDR3 DNA reads as TGTGCCAGCAGCCCCCAACTGAACACTGAAGCTTTCTTT. Translation gives CASSPQLNTEAFF.

Many counts were recorded for this clone. The chain combines TRBV3-1 (or the pseudogene TRBV3-2) with TRBJ2-1; 10 bases map to TRBD1. This CDR3 comprises 22 residues. Germline V gene lookup returns CDR1 LGHDT and CDR2 YNNKEL (reference sequence). J gave up 2 bases and V 1 base, and 20 bases lay outside the gene matches. The CDR3 spells CASSQVLIRRDRGRGAYNEQFF. The CDR3 DNA sequence: TGTGCCAGCAGCCAAGTTCTGATTCGGCGGGACAGGGGCCGGGGGGCCTACAATGAGCAGTTCTTC.

This chain uses TRBV7-9 with TRBJ2-2; D perhaps matches TRBD2 (6 bases). V lost 3 bases to trimming and J lost 1 base, with 9 bases between them. The CDR3 runs to 15 residues. Germline-derived CDR1 and CDR2 are SEHNR and FQNEAQ (reference sequence). This CDR3 reads CASSLEGENTGELFF. CDR3 DNA: TGTGCCAGCAGCTTGGAGGGAGAGAACACCGGGGAGCTGTTTTTT. The whole variable domain, filled in from reference TRBV7-9 and TRBJ2-2, reads DTGVSQNPRHKITKRGQNVTFRCDPISEHNRLYWYRQTLGQGPEFLTYFQNEAQLEKSRLLSDRFSAERPKGSFSTLEIQRTEQGDSAMYLCASSLEGENTGELFFGEGSRLTVL.

The V call is TRBV19, the J call TRBJ1-2, with TRBD1 identical over 7 bases. After removal of 6 bases from V and 4 bases from J, the junction contained 11 bases not matched to a gene. CDR1 and CDR2 (germline): LNHDA, SQIVND (reference sequence). CDR3 size: 15 residues. The CDR3 DNA reads TGTGCCAGTAGCGCACAAAGGGACAGCGGCTATGGCTACACCTTC. Protein product: CASSAQRDSGYGYTF.

DNA for the CDR3: TGCGCCAGCAGCCAAGTTTTCAGCAGGGTAAACACTGAAGCTTTCTTT. Amino acid sequence: CASSQVFSRVNTEAFF. This chain connects TRBV4-1 to TRBJ1-1, with D possibly matching TRBD1 (5 bases). With 1 base removed from V and 2 bases from J, the gap between germline ends came to 14 bases. Germline loops: CDR1 MGHRA, CDR2 YSYEKL. The CDR3 consists of 16 residues.

The gene calls are TRBV4-3 and TRBJ1-1, with unresolved D. Germline lookup yields CDR1 LGHNA and CDR2 YSLEER. V shed 0 bases and J shed 6 bases, with 8 bases lying between them. The CDR3 consists of 13 residues. CDR3 sequence (DNA): TGCGCCAGCAGCCAAGAGTTCTGGGCTGAAGCTTTCTTT. Its protein product is CASSQEFWAEAFF.

CDR3 amino acids: CASSFDGLLPQNTEAFF. DNA of the CDR3: TGTGCCAGCAGCTTTGACGGACTACTCCCCCAGAACACTGAAGCTTTCTTT. The chain employs TRBV7-9 and TRBJ1-1, with D uncertain. The germline V and J ends were trimmed by 3 bases and 1 base, with 18 bases remaining between them. The germline V gene has CDR1 SEHNR and CDR2 FQNEAQ (reference sequence). The CDR3 contains 17 residues.

J is TRBJ1-2 and V is TRBV6-6; 11 positions match TRBD1. In germline, CDR1 is MNHNY, CDR2 SVGAGI (reference sequence). This CDR3 has 14 residues. V shed 7 bases and J 4 bases; nucleotides not matched to a gene: 5. CDR3 sequence: CASTRDRGTYGYTF. CDR3 DNA sequence: TGTGCCAGCACGCGGGACAGGGGGACCTATGGCTACACCTTC.

The chain has TRBV4-2 and TRBJ1-2; the match to TRBD1 covers 7 bases. V shed 3 bases, J shed 6 bases, and the junction held 10 bases outside the gene matches. The CDR3 consists of 15 residues. Germline assignment: CDR1 LGHNA and CDR2 YNFKEQ. The chain's CDR3 is CASSHRGRTGHGYTF. The CDR3 nucleotides are TGTGCCAGCAGCCATCGTGGACGGACAGGCCATGGCTACACCTTC.

The rearrangement uses TRBV7-9 and TRBJ1-6, with 12 bases lining up with TRBD1. Looked up from germline, CDR1 is SEHNR and CDR2 is FQNEAQ (reference sequence). The CDR3 is made up of 14 amino acids. V trimming: 5 bases; J trimming: 10 bases; junction bases outside the gene matches: 3. CDR3 protein: CASSPGTGGSPLHF. CDR3 coding DNA: TGTGCCAGCAGCCCTGGGACAGGGGGCTCACCCCTCCACTTT.

The V call is TRBV29-1, the J call TRBJ1-1; 10 bases are a match to TRBD1. J gave up 3 bases and V 5 bases, and 3 bases lay outside the gene matches. Looked up from germline, CDR1 is SQVTM and CDR2 is ANQGSEA. The CDR3 runs to 13 residues. Here the CDR3 reads CSVFGTGDTEAFF. CDR3 nucleotide sequence: TGCAGCGTTTTCGGGACAGGGGACACTGAAGCTTTCTTT.

The rearrangement uses TRBV6-1 and TRBJ2-3; no firm D call. The CDR3 is 13 amino acids. V was clipped by 2 bases and J by 6 bases, with 9 bases between them. CDR1 is MNHNS and CDR2 is SASEGT in the germline V gene. CDR3 loop: CASSENFPDTQYF. The DNA for the CDR3 is TGTGCCAGCAGTGAAAATTTTCCCGATACGCAGTATTTT.